A selection of T cell receptor delta chains follows, all from one sample in a study of Vδ1+ human thymocytes. TCRdb fed the multiplex PCR reads to CATT. The sample has about 54,000 delta-chain clones, approximately 16% seen once; the top ten hold 0.5% to 0.55%. Sequencing was performed on Vdelta1+ gamma-delta thymocytes from the thymus. These TCRs come from a boy under two years old who had congenital heart surgery. The CDR3 runs from the conserved cysteine through the conserved F or W. A D gene is named only where the DNA matches it firmly. A clone size is listed for some rows: how often the clone was seen (once, few, many), or a class if it is expanded.

clone_size d_call j_call v_call cdr3_aa cdr3_nt
few . TRDJ1 TRDV1 CALGEKPDPTIEYTDKLIF TGTGCTCTTGGGGAGAAACCAGATCCTACAATTGAGTACACCGATAAACTCATCTTT
. TRDD3 TRDJ1 TRDV1 CALGELWGITGYTDKLIF TGTGCTCTTGGGGAACTATGGGGGATAACGGGGTACACCGATAAACTCATCTTT
few TRDD3 TRDJ1 TRDV1 CALGERSYKYWGIVPDKLIF TGTGCTCTTGGGGAACGCTCCTATAAGTACTGGGGGATAGTCCCCGATAAACTCATCTTT
. . TRDJ1 TRDV1 CALGTRLPTITGGLDTDKLIF TGTGCTCTTGGGACCAGACTTCCTACGATTACTGGGGGTCTAGACACCGATAAACTCATCTTT
few . TRDJ1 TRDV1 CALGDYPRTSLYQVWGTDKLIF TGTGCTCTTGGGGACTACCCAAGGACCTCCCTATACCAGGTGTGGGGGACCGATAAACTCATCTTT
. TRDD3 TRDJ1 TRDV1 CALGEFPSYTGGYTRSDKLIF TGTGCTCTTGGGGAATTCCCCTCCTACACTGGGGGATACACCCGGTCCGATAAACTCATCTTT
few . TRDJ1 TRDV1 CALGDFPEGALIF TGTGCTCTTGGGGATTTCCCAGAGGGGGCCCTCATCTTT
. . TRDJ1 TRDV1 CALGDMRGYKLIF TGTGCTCTTGGGGATATGAGGGGGTATAAACTCATCTTT
. . TRDJ1 TRDV1 CALGEKPTGRKYTDKLIF TGTGCTCTTGGGGAAAAGCCCACTGGGAGAAAGTACACCGATAAACTCATCTTT
. TRDD2 TRDJ1 TRDV3 CAFPPSFLSTPRGSNLIF TGTGCCTTTCCACCTTCCTTCCTGTCGACCCCCCGGGGTAGTAATCTCATCTTT
. . TRDJ1 TRDV1 CALGTAYTDKLIF TGTGCTCTTGGGACCGCCTACACCGATAAACTCATCTTT
few TRDD3 TRDJ1 TRDV1 CALGEGAPERGYATNLSTDKLIF TGTGCTCTTGGGGAAGGCGCTCCTGAGAGGGGATACGCCACGAATCTAAGCACCGATAAACTCATCTTT
few TRDD3 TRDJ3 TRDV2 CACDTGIRESSSWDTRQMFF TGTGCCTGTGACACCGGGATACGGGAGTCTAGCTCCTGGGACACCCGGCAGATGTTTTTC
. . TRDJ1 TRDV1 CALGEVYTDKLIF TGTGCTCTTGGGGAAGTGTACACCGATAAACTCATCTTT
. TRDD3 TRDJ1 TRDV1 CALGRRSGTGGENGSDKLIF TGTGCTCTTGGGAGGAGGTCCGGGACTGGGGGAGAAAACGGGAGCGATAAACTCATCTTT
. . TRDJ1 TRDV1 CALGEPLFPHPGTDKLIF TGTGCTCTTGGGGAACCCCTTTTCCCCCACCCGGGCACCGATAAACTCATCTTT
few TRDD3 TRDJ1 TRDV1 CALGERSAVGDTGCSDKLIF TGTGCTCTTGGGGAACGGTCTGCCGTGGGGGATACGGGTTGCTCCGATAAACTCATCTTT
. TRDD3 TRDJ1 TRDV1 CALAGLPQTGGPYPGYTDKLIF TGTGCTCTTGCGGGACTTCCTCAAACTGGGGGTCCCTACCCCGGGTACACCGATAAACTCATCTTT
. TRDD2 TRDJ1 TRDV1 CALGELWASYALYYTDKLIF TGTGCTCTTGGGGAACTCTGGGCTTCCTACGCTCTCTACTACACCGATAAACTCATCTTT
. . TRDJ1 TRAV29/DV5 CSVLLCSKRGECELIF .
few TRDD3 TRDJ1 TRDV1 CALGELAFLDWGMGTDKLIF TGTGCTCTTGGGGAACTGGCCTTCCTAGACTGGGGGATGGGAACCGATAAACTCATCTTT
few TRDD3 TRDJ1 TRDV1 CALGELWVLGVLYTDKLIF TGTGCTCTTGGGGAACTGTGGGTACTGGGGGTCCTGTACACCGATAAACTCATCTTT
few TRDD2 TRDJ1 TRDV1 CALGEMASYLWGAHKLIF TGTGCTCTTGGGGAAATGGCTTCCTACTTATGGGGGGCACATAAACTCATCTTT
. . TRDJ1 TRDV1 CALGELGPTVTIDKLIF TGTGCTCTTGGGGAACTAGGCCCTACTGTTACTATCGATAAACTCATCTTT
. . TRDJ1 TRAV29/DV5 CSVLLCSKNNPPYTDKLIF .
. TRDD3 TRDJ1 TRDV1 CALGELGFRSLGDSVSDKLIF TGTGCTCTTGGGGAACTCGGGTTCCGATCGCTGGGGGATAGTGTATCCGATAAACTCATCTTT
. TRDD3 TRDJ1 TRDV1 CALGEVVPTGGLGTDKPIF TGTGCTCTTGGGGAAGTCGTTCCTACTGGGGGACTCGGCACCGATAAACCCATCTTT
once . TRDJ1 TRDV1 CALGELVGQPHTDKLIF TGTGCTCTTGGGGAACTAGTAGGACAACCCCACACCGATAAACTCATCTTT
medium-sized . TRDJ1 TRDV2 CACDTWRILSETDKLIF TGTGCCTGTGACACGTGGAGGATACTATCGGAGACCGATAAACTCATCTTT
. . TRDJ1 TRDV1 CALGELIRVFLVRGTTTDKLIF TGTGCTCTTGGGGAACTGATACGCGTATTCTTGGTCCGGGGGACGACCACCGATAAACTCATCTTT
. TRDD3 TRDJ1 TRDV1 CALGDPNPNPNWGPTLLTGPYTDKLIF TGTGCTCTTGGGGATCCCAATCCTAATCCGAACTGGGGACCCACTTTATTAACAGGGCCGTACACCGATAAACTCATCTTT
. TRDD3 TRDJ1 TRDV1 CALGEPLRPGGSYTDKLIF TGTGCTCTTGGGGAACCCCTACGCCCGGGGGGATCGTACACCGATAAACTCATCTTT
few . TRDJ1 TRDV1 CALGERFLPYWVADKLIF TGTGCTCTTGGGGAACGATTCCTGCCTTACTGGGTTGCCGATAAACTCATCTTT
. TRDD3 TRDJ1 TRDV1 CALGKLRTGGSDNKLIF TGTGCTCTTGGCAAACTTCGTACTGGGGGATCGGATAATAAACTCATCTTT
few TRDD3 TRDJ3 TRDV2 CACDTEISTGGLTWDTRQMFF TGTGCCTGTGACACCGAAATATCTACTGGGGGATTAACCTGGGACACCCGACAGATGTTTTTC
. TRDD3 TRDJ1 TRDV1 CALSTRLGDLRGAYTDKLIF TGTGCTCTCTCGACCCGACTGGGGGATCTCCGTGGGGCATACACCGATAAACTCATCTTT
. TRDD3 TRDJ1 TRDV1 CALGESCRWGIPKAHTDKLIF TGTGCTCTTGGGGAAAGCTGTAGGTGGGGGATACCAAAGGCGCACACCGATAAACTCATCTTT
medium-sized . TRDJ1 TRDV2 CACDILTALGADKLIF TGTGCCTGTGACATCCTGACCGCTTTAGGTGCCGATAAACTCATCTTT
few TRDD3 TRDJ1 TRDV1 CALALRRIREDTDKLIF TGTGCTCTTGCCCTACGTCGGATACGCGAAGACACCGATAAACTCATCTTT